This T cell receptor (beta chain) was recorded in a study of shared clonotypes between healthy human individuals. CDR1 and CDR2 from the germline V gene are SGHRS and YFSETQ. V trimming: 1 base; J trimming: 9 bases; junction bases outside the gene matches: 8. This CDR3 is 15 amino acids long. This clone was observed once. The deep-level immunoSEQ assay was used. TCRdb's copy holds only in-frame clones and misses some; the assay was immunoSEQ multiplex PCR. This table holds some 2,500,000 clones, 80% to 95% found once. This chain links TRBV5-1 with TRBJ2-1; 9 nucleotides line up with TRBD2. The clonotype comes from a man aged 18 to 30 in good health. Some clones in this sample may be carry-over from other donors' samples. Sample: naive CD4+ T cells from PBMCs. Documented subset: CD45RA+ positively selected. The CDR3 region is CASSLMAGGVSEQFF. The CDR3 region has the DNA TGCGCCAGCAGCTTGATGGCGGGGGGGGTGAGTGAGCAGTTCTTC. Combining the CDR3 with reference TRBV5-1 and TRBJ2-1 gives the whole variable domain KAGVTQTPRYLIKTRGQQVTLSCSPISGHRSVSWYQQTPGQGLQFLFEYFSETQRNKGNFPGRFSGRQFSNSRSEMNVSTLELGDSALYLCASSLMAGGVSEQFFGPGTRLTVL.